This T cell receptor beta chain was retrieved from a study of blood T cell repertoires in COVID-19. The wider study: Samples representing acute and convalescent COVID-19 were sourced from the United States, Italy and Spain. Nucleic acid was either cDNA or gDNA, and it came from T cells, B-cell-depleted T cells, or PBMCs.

The germline CDR1 and CDR2 sequences are MNHGY and SAAAGT. The CDR3 has 13 residues. Trimming removed 6 bases from V and 3 bases from J, with 10 bases in between. Original processing methods: Nucleated cell counts were estimated from reference gene primer amplification. Measured with immunoSEQ multiplex PCR; TCRdb has only the in-frame clones, and not every one. For V, J and clone size, that table is used; D and trimming come from the DNA. The sample lists 240,000 or so clones, around 86% occurring once. Sequenced input: peripheral blood. The J gene is TRBJ2-3, the V gene TRBV6-8, with D perhaps matching TRBD2 (5 bases). The receptor comes from a woman in her 70s with active or convalescent COVID-19. In DNA form, the CDR3 reads TGTGCCAGCAGCCTCACTAGTACAGATACGCAGTATTTT. The encoded protein is CASSLTSTDTQYF.